This T cell receptor beta chain was recovered during a study of shared clonotypes between healthy human individuals. Turning to the study itself: The study used three CD4 naive, three CD4 memory, two CD8 naive and one CD8 memory plate per donor.

Replicate PCRs for sorted subsets used around 190 ng DNA; this equaled around 28,000 T cell genomes. Data came from immunoSEQ multiplex PCR; TCRdb stores just in-frame clones and leaves some out. The sample holds 1.5 million to 2.5 million clones, roughly 95% seen once. Study-level findings and limits: Non-shared clonotypes were found to have lower generation probabilities than the clonotypes that were shared by all four of the sorted-subset donors.

As defined, naive CD8 cells were CD45RO-negative and positively selected for CCR7, with terminally differentiated effector memory CD45RA+ cells excluded. A note on this clone: Its target is not known.

After removal of 10 bases from V and 6 bases from J, the junction contained 5 bases not matched to a gene. CDR1 is MDHEN and CDR2 is SYDVKM in the germline V gene. The CDR3 contains 12 residues. The specimen was naive CD8+ T cells sorted from blood. The clonotype was recovered from a man in his late teens or twenties in good health. The chain joins TRBV28 to TRBJ2-2; the match to TRBD1 covers 7 bases. CDR3 sequence: CATLTGPGELFF. The CDR3, as DNA: TGTGCCACCTTGACAGGGCCCGGGGAGCTGTTTTTT.